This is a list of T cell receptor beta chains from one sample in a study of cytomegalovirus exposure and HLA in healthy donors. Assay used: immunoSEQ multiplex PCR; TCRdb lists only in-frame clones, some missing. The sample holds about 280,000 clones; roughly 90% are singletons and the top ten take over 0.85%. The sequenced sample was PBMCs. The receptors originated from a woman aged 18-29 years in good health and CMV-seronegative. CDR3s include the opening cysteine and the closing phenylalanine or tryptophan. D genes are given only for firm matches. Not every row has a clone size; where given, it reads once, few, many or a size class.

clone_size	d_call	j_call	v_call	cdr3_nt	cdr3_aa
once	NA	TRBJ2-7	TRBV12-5	TGTGCTAGTGGTTCGGTCAGGGGACAGCGGGGGTCCTACGAGCAGTACTTC	CASGSVRGQRGSYEQYF
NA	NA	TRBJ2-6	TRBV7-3	TGTGCCAGCAGCTTAACCCACTCTGGGGCCAACGTCCTGACTTTC	CASSLTHSGANVLTF
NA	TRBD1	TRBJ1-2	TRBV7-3	TGTGCCAGCAGCCTCAGGGGGCTTGGTGGCTACACCTTC	CASSLRGLGGYTF
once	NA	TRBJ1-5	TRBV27	TGTGCCAGCAAGACGGGATACCAGCCCCAGCATTTT	CASKTGYQPQHF
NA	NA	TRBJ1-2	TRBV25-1	TGTGCCAGCAGCTTAACAGGGATCAGCTATGGCTACACCTTC	CASSLTGISYGYTF
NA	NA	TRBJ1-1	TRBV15	TGTGCCACCAGCCGTAAAGCCATGAACACTGAAGCTTTCTTT	CATSRKAMNTEAFF
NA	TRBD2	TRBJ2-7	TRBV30	TGTGCCTGGAGTAGCGGGACCCCCACCGAGCAGTACTTC	CAWSSGTPTEQYF
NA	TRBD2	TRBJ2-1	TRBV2	TGTGCCAGCAGGCCCGGTGTTGCGGGAGACTACAATGAGCAGTTCTTC	CASRPGVAGDYNEQFF
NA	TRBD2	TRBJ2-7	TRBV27	TGTGCCAGCAGTTTATCGATCGGACTAGCTTTAGGCTACGAGCAGTACTTC	CASSLSIGLALGYEQYF
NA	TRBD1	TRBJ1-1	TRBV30	TGTGCCTGGAGTGTTGGGACAGGTGGGAACACTGAAGCTTTCTTT	CAWSVGTGGNTEAFF
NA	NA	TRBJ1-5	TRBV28	TGTGCCAGCAGTCCACCCGGTCAGCCCCAGCATTTT	CASSPPGQPQHF
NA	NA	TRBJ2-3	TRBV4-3	TGCGCCAGCAGGGCCCGTGGAGCAGATACGCAGTATTTT	CASRARGADTQYF
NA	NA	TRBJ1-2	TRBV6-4	TGTGCCAGCAGTGACTGGGAACAGGGTGCTAACTATGGCTACACCTTC	CASSDWEQGANYGYTF
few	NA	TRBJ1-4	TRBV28	TGTGCCAGCAGTTTGGGGGGAAGGGGTGAAAAACTGTTTTTT	CASSLGGRGEKLFF
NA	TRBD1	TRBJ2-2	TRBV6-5	TGTGCCAGCAGTTTTGCCGGGACAGGGGAGTCCGGGGAGCTGTTTTTT	CASSFAGTGESGELFF
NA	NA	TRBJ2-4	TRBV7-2	TGTGCCAGCAGCATACAGGGTCTTCTAGCCAAAAACATTCAGTACTTC	CASSIQGLLAKNIQYF
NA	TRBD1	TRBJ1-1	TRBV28	TGTGCCAGCAGTAAGAGGGGGCTGAACACTGAAGCTTTCTTT	CASSKRGLNTEAFF
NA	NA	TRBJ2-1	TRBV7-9	TGTGCCAGCAGCTTAAATCCAGGGCAGAGCTCCTACAATGAGCAGTTCTTC	CASSLNPGQSSYNEQFF
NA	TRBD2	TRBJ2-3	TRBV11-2	TGTGCCAGCAGCTTAACGGAGAGGGGAGGGAGTATCACAGATACGCAGTATTTT	CASSLTERGGSITDTQYF
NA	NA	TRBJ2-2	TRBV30	TGTGCCTGGAGTGCAGGGCTCTGGGAGCTGTTTTTT	CAWSAGLWELFF
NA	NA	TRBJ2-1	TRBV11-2	TGTGCCAGCAGCTTAGGACTAGTATTAGAGGAGATCTTC	CASSLGLVLEEIF
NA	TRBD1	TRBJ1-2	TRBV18	TGTGCCAGCTCCCAGACAGGGTTCGGAAACTATGGCTACACCTTC	CASSQTGFGNYGYTF
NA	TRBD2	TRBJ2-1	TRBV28	TGTGCCAGCAGTCCAACCCTCCTAGCGGAAGACTACAATGAGCAGTTCTTC	CASSPTLLAEDYNEQFF
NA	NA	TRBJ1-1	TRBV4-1	TGCGCCAGCAGCCAAGGCGCGGTGAACACTGAAGCTTTCTTT	CASSQGAVNTEAFF
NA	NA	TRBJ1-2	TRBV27	TGTGCCAGCAGTTTAGGTGTCGGGTCCTCATATTATGGCTACACCTTC	CASSLGVGSSYYGYTF
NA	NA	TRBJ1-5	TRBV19	TGTGCCAGTAGCGGGTTCGAGGGTCAGCCCCAGCATTTT	CASSGFEGQPQHF
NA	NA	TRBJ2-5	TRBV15	TGTGCCACCAGCAGAGATTTGGCAGGGTTCGAGACCCAGTACTTC	CATSRDLAGFETQYF
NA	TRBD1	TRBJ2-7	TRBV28	TGTGCCAGCAGGCCGACAGGGGGAGGCTACGAGCAGTACTTC	CASRPTGGGYEQYF
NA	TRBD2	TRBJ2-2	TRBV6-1	TGTGCCAGCAGGTTTGGGAGGGGCGCCCCCGGGGAGCTGTTTTTT	CASRFGRGAPGELFF
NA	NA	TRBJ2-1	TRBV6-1	TGTGCCAGCAGTGAAGCGTCGGGTGGGTACAATGAGCAGTTCTTC	CASSEASGGYNEQFF
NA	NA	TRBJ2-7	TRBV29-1	TGCAGCGCCGAAGGTCCAGGGGGAGGGCAGTACTTC	CSAEGPGGGQYF
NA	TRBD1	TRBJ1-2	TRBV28	TGTGCCAGCAGTTTCGGACAGGGTGGAAACTATGGCTACACCTTC	CASSFGQGGNYGYTF
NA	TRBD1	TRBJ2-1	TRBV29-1	TGCAGCGTTGAAAGTGGGACAGGGTACAACAATGAGCAGTTCTTC	CSVESGTGYNNEQFF
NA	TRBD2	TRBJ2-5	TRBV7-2	TGTGCCAGCAGCTTAGTTAGGCTAGCGGGTGGGGAGACCCAGTACTTC	CASSLVRLAGGETQYF
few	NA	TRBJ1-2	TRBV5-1	TGCGCCAGCAGCTTGGAGACAAACAGTAATTATGGCTACACCTTC	CASSLETNSNYGYTF
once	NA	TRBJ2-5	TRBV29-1	TGCAGCGCCGGCGGGTCTAGCTCGGAGACCCAGTACTTC	CSAGGSSSETQYF
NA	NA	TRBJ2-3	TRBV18	TGTGCCAGCTCACCAGGGGGGACTAGCACAGATACGCAGTATTTT	CASSPGGTSTDTQYF